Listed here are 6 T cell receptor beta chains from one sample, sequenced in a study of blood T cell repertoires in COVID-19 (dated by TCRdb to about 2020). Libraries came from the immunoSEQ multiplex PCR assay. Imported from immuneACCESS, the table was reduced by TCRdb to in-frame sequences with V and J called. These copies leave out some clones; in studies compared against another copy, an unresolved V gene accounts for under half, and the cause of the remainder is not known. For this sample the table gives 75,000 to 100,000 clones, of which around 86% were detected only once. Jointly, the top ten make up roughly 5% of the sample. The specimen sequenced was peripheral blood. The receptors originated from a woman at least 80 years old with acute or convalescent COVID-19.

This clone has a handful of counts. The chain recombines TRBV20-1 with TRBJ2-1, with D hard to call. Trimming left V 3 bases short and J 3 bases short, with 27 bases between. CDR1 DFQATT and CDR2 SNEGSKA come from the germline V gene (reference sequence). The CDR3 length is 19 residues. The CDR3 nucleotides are TGCAGTGCTAGTGCTCCCCAATCCCTTAAGATCGGTCGCTACAATGAGCAGTTCTTC. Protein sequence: CSASAPQSLKIGRYNEQFF.

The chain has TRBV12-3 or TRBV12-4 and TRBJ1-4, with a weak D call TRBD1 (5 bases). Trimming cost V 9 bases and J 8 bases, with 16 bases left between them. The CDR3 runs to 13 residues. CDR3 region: CASRGSGGEKLFF. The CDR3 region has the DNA TGTGCCAGTCGGGGGTCCGGGGGGGAAAAACTGTTTTTT.

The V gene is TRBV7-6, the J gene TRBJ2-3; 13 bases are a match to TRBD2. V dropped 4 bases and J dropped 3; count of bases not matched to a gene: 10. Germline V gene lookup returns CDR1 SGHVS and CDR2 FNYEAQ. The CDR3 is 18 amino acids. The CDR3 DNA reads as TGTGCCAGCAGCTACCTCCCCGGGACTAGCGGGGATACAGATACGCAGTATTTT. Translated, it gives CASSYLPGTSGDTDTQYF.

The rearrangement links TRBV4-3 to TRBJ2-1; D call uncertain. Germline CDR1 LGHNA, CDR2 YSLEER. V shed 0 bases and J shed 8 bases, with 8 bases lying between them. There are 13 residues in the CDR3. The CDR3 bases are TGCGCCAGCAGCCAAGATCGCGGCGATGAGCAGTTCTTC. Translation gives CASSQDRGDEQFF.

The CDR3 DNA sequence: TGCGCCAGCAGCGGCGGGACAGGGGCCGAGACCCAGTACTTC. Protein: CASSGGTGAETQYF. The chain couples TRBV5-1 to TRBJ2-5, with 10 bases aligning to TRBD1. V trimming: 4 bases; J trimming: 5 bases; junction bases outside the gene matches: 5. CDR1 is SGHRS and CDR2 is YFSETQ in the germline V gene. CDR3 length equals 14 residues. Looking up the rest from reference TRBV5-1 and TRBJ2-5 gives the full variable domain: KAGVTQTPRYLIKTRGQQVTLSCSPISGHRSVSWYQQTPGQGLQFLFEYFSETQRNKGNFPGRFSGRQFSNSRSEMNVSTLELGDSALYLCASSGGTGAETQYFGPGTRLLVL.

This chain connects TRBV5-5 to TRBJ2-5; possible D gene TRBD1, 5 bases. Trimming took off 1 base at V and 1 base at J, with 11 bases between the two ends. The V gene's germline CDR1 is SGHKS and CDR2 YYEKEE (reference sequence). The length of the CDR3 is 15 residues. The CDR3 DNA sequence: TGTGCCAGCAGCTTGTACAGGAGAACCCAAGAGACCCAGTACTTC. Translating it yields CASSLYRRTQETQYF.